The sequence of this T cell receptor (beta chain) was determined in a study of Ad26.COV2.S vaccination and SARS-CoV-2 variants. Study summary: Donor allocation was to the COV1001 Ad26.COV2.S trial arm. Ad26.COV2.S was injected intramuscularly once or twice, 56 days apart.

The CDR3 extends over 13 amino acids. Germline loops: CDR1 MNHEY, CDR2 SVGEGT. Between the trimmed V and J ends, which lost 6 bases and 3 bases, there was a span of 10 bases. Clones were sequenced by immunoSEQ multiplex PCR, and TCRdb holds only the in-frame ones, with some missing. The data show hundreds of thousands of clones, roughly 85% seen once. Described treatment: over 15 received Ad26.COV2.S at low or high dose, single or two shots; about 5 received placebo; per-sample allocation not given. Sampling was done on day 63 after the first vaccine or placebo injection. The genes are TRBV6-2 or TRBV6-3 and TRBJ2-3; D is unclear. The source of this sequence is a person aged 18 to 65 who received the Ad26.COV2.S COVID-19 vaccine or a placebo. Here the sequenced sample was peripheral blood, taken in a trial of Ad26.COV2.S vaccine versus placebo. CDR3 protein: CASSNDGTDTQYF. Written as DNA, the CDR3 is TGTGCCAGCAGCAACGACGGTACAGATACGCAGTATTTT.